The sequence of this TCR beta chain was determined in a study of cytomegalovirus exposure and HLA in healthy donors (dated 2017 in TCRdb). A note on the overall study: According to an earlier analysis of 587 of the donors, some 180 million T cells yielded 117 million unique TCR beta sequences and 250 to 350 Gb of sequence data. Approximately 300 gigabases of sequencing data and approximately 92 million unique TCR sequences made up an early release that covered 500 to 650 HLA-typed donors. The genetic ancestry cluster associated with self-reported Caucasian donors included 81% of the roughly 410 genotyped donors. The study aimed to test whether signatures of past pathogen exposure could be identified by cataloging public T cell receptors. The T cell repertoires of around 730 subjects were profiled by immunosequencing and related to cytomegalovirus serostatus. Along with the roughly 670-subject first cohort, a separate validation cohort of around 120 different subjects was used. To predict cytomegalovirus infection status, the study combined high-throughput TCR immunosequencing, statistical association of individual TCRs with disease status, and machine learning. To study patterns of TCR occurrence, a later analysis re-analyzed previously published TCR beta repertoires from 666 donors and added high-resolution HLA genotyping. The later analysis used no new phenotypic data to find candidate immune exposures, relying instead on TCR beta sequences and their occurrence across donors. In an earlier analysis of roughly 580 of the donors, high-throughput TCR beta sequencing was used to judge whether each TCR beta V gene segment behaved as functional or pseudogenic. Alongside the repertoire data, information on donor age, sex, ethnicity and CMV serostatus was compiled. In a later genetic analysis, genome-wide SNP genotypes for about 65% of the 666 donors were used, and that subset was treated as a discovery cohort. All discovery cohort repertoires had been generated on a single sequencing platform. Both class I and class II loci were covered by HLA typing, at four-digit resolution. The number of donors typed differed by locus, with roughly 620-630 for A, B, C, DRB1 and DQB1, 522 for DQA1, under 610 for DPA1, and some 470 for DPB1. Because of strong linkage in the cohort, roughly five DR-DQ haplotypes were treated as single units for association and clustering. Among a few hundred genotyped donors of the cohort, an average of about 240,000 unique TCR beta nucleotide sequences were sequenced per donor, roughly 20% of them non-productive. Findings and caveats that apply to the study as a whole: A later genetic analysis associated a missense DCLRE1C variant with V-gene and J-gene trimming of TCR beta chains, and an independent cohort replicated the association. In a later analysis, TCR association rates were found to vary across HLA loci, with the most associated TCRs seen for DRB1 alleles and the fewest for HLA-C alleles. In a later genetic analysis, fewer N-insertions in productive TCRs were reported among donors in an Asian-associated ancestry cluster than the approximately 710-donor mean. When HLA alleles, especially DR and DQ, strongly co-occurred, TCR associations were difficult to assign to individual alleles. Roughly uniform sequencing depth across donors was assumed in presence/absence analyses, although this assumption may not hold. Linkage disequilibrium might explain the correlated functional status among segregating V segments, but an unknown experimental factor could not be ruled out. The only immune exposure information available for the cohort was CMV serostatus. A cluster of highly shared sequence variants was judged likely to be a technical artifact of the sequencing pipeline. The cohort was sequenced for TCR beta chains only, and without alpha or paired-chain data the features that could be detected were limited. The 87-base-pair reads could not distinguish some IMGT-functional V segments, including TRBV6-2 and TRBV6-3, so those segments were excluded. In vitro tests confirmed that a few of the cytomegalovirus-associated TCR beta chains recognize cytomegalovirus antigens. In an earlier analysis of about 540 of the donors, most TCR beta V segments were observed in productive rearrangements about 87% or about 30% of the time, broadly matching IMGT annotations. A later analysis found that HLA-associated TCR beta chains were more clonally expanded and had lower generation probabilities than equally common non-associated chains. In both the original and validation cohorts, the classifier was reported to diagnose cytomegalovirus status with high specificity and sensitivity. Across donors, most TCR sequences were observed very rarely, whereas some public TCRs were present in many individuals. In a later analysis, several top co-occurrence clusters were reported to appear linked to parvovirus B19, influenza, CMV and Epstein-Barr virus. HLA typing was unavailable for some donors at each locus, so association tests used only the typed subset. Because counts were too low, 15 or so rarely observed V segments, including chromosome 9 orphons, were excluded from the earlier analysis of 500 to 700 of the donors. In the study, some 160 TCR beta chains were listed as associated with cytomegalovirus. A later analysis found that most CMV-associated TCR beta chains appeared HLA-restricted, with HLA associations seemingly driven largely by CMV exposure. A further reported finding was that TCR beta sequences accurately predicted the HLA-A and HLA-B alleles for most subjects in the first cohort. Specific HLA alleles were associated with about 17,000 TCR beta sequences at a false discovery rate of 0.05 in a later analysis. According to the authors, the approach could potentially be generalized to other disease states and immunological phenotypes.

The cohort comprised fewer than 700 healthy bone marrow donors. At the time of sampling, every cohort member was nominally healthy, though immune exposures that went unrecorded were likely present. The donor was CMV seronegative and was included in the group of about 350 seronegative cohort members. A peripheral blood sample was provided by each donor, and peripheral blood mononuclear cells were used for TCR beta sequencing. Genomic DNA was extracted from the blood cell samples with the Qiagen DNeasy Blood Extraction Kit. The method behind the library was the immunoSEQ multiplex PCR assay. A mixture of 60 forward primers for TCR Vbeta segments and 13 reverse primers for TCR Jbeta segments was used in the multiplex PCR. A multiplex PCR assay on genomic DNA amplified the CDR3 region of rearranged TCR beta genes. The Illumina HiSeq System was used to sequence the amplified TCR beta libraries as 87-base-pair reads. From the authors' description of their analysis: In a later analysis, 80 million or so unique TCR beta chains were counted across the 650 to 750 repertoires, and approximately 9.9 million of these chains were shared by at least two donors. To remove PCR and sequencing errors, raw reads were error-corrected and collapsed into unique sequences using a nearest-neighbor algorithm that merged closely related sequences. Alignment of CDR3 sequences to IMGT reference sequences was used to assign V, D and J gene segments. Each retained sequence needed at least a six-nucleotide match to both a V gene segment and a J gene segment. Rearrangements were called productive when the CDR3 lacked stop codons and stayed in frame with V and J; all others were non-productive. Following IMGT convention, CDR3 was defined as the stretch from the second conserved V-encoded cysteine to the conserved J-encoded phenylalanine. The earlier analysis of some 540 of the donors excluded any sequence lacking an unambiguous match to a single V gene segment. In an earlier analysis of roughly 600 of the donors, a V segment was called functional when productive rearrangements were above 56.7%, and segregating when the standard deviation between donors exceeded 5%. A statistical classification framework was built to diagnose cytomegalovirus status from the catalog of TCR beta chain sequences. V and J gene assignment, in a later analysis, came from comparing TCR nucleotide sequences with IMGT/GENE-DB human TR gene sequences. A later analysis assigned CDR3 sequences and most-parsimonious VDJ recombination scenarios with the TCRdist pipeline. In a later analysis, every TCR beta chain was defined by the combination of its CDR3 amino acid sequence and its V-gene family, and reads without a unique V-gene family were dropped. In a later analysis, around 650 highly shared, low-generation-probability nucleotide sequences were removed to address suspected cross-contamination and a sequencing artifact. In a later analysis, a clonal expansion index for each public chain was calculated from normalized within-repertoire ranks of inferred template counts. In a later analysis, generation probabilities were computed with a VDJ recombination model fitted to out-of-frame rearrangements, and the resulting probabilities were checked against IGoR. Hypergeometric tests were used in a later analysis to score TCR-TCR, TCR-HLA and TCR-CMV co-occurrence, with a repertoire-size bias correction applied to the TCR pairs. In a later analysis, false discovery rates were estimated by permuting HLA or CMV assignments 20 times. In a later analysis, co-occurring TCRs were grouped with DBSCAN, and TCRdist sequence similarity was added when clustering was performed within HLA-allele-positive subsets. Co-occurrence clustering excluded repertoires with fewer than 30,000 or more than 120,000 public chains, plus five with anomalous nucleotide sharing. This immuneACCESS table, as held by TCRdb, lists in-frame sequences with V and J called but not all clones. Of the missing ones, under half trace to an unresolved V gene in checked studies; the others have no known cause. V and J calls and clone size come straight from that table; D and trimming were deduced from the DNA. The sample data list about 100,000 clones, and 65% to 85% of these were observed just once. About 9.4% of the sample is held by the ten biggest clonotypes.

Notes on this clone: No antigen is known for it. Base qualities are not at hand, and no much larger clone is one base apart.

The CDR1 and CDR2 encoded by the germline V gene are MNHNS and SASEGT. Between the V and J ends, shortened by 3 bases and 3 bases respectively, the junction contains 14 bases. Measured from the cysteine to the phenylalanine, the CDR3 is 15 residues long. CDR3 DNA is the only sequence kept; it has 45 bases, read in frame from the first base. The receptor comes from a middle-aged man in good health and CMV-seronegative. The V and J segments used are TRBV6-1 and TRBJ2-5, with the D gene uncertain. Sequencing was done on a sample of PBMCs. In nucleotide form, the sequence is TGTGCCAGCAGTGATGGTACAGTTACAAAAGAGACCCAGTACTTC. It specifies CASSDGTVTKETQYF.